This TCR beta chain comes out of a study of cytomegalovirus exposure and HLA in healthy donors. The PCR had 60 Vbeta and 13 Jbeta primers. TCRdb's copy holds only in-frame clones and misses some; the assay was immunoSEQ multiplex PCR. This sample has 120,000 to 150,000 clones, with 80% to 85% found just once. The junction had 14 bases not matched to a gene; V was cut back by 4 bases and J by 1 base. The V gene's germline CDR1 is ENHRY and CDR2 SYGVKD. This CDR3 has 18 amino acids. The TCR sequence derives from a male donor in good health and CMV-seropositive. The specimen was PBMCs. V and J are TRBV10-3 and TRBJ2-5, with 8 bases lining up with TRBD2. CDR3 amino acids: CAISALGRLANFQETQYF. The CDR3 nucleotides read TGTGCCATCAGTGCGCTGGGCAGACTAGCGAACTTCCAAGAGACCCAGTACTTC.